Listed below are T cell receptor beta chains from one sample, sequenced in a study of cytomegalovirus exposure and HLA in healthy donors. TCRdb keeps only in-frame clones here, not all; method: immunoSEQ multiplex PCR. There are 38,000 or so clones in the sample, with under 8% held by the top ten. The specimen was PBMCs. Receptors were obtained from a man aged 25 to 45 in good health and CMV-seronegative. The CDR3 runs from the conserved cysteine through the conserved F or W. The D gene is left open where the match is weak.

j_gene: TRBJ1-5
v_gene: TRBV5-6
d_gene: NA
CDR3nt: TGTGCCAGCAGCTTAGGGGTGGACAGCAATCAGCCCCAGCATTTT
CDR3aa: CASSLGVDSNQPQHF

j_gene: TRBJ2-7
v_gene: TRBV6-5
d_gene: TRBD2
CDR3nt: TGTGCCAGCAGCCGCCGGGGGGTCAGCGCCTACGAGCAGTACTTC
CDR3aa: CASSRRGVSAYEQYF

j_gene: TRBJ2-7
v_gene: TRBV27
d_gene: TRBD2
CDR3nt: TGTGCCAGCAGCCCTGGACTAGCCTCGTCCTACGAGCAGTACTTC
CDR3aa: CASSPGLASSYEQYF

j_gene: TRBJ2-7
v_gene: TRBV6-5
d_gene: NA
CDR3nt: TGTGCCAGCAGTTACGAGGTGAACTACGAGCAGTACTTC
CDR3aa: CASSYEVNYEQYF

j_gene: TRBJ1-1
v_gene: TRBV18
d_gene: NA
CDR3nt: TGTGCCAGCTCACCGGCAGGGGTAGATACTGAAGCTTTCTTT
CDR3aa: CASSPAGVDTEAFF

j_gene: TRBJ2-5
v_gene: TRBV5-6
d_gene: TRBD2
CDR3nt: TGTGCCAGCAGCGGGGACTCTAGCGGGAAGCTTCAAACGACCCAGTACTTC
CDR3aa: CASSGDSSGKLQTTQYF

j_gene: TRBJ2-2
v_gene: TRBV6-5
d_gene: NA
CDR3nt: TGTGCCAGCAGTTACTACCAAACAATCACCGGGGAGCTGTTTTTT
CDR3aa: CASSYYQTITGELFF

j_gene: TRBJ2-1
v_gene: TRBV10-3
d_gene: TRBD2
CDR3nt: TGTGCCATCAACGTAGCGGGAGGGGGGGGAAATGAGCAGTTCTTC
CDR3aa: CAINVAGGGGNEQFF

j_gene: TRBJ2-2
v_gene: TRBV7-9
d_gene: NA
CDR3nt: TGTGCCAGCAGCTTAGGGGAGGTTGGAGACACCGGGGAGCTGTTTTTT
CDR3aa: CASSLGEVGDTGELFF

j_gene: TRBJ1-1
v_gene: TRBV9
d_gene: NA
CDR3nt: TGTGCCAGCAGCCAACAGGGAGGGGGCACTGAAGCTTTCTTT
CDR3aa: CASSQQGGGTEAFF

j_gene: TRBJ1-5
v_gene: TRBV19
d_gene: NA
CDR3nt: TGTGCCAGTAGCCCTTGGGCCCAGTTCAATCAGCCCCAGCATTTT
CDR3aa: CASSPWAQFNQPQHF

j_gene: TRBJ2-7
v_gene: TRBV7-2
d_gene: NA
CDR3nt: TGTGCCAGCAGCTTCGGGGTAAACGAGCAGTACTTC
CDR3aa: CASSFGVNEQYF

j_gene: TRBJ2-3
v_gene: TRBV6-5
d_gene: NA
CDR3nt: TGTGCCAGCAGTTACGGAGTCAGCACAGATACGCAGTATTTT
CDR3aa: CASSYGVSTDTQYF

j_gene: TRBJ1-5
v_gene: TRBV18
d_gene: TRBD1
CDR3nt: TGTGCCAGCTCACCACGGACAGGGGGCGAGCAGCCCCAGCATTTT
CDR3aa: CASSPRTGGEQPQHF

j_gene: TRBJ2-7
v_gene: TRBV6-5
d_gene: NA
CDR3nt: TGTGCCAGCAGTTACTCCAGGGCACAACCGGTCTACGAGCAGTACTTC
CDR3aa: CASSYSRAQPVYEQYF

j_gene: TRBJ1-5
v_gene: TRBV6-6
d_gene: NA
CDR3nt: TGTGCCAGCAGTTACCCCTTAAATCAGCCCCAGCATTTT
CDR3aa: CASSYPLNQPQHF

j_gene: TRBJ2-7
v_gene: TRBV9
d_gene: TRBD2
CDR3nt: TGTGCCAGCAGCGTAGCCCCGCTTATAGCGGGAGGGGTTCGCGAGCAGTACTTC
CDR3aa: CASSVAPLIAGGVREQYF

j_gene: TRBJ2-7
v_gene: TRBV2
d_gene: TRBD1
CDR3nt: TGTGCCAGCAGTGAAGGGTTTCCCAATCTCGGACAGGGCCGGAACGAGCAGTACTTC
CDR3aa: CASSEGFPNLGQGRNEQYF

j_gene: TRBJ2-1
v_gene: TRBV7-2
d_gene: TRBD2
CDR3nt: TGTGCCAGCAGCTCCCTAGCGGGAGGGCCCGGCAACAATGAGCAGTTCTTC
CDR3aa: CASSSLAGGPGNNEQFF

j_gene: TRBJ2-1
v_gene: TRBV27
d_gene: NA
CDR3nt: TGTGCCAGCAGTTTACGCAGGGGTGGTTTCAATGAGCAGTTCTTC
CDR3aa: CASSLRRGGFNEQFF

j_gene: TRBJ1-2
v_gene: TRBV19
d_gene: NA
CDR3nt: TGTGCCAGTAGTCCCGGGGGGGGCGAGTGGTATGGCTACACCTTC
CDR3aa: CASSPGGGEWYGYTF

j_gene: TRBJ1-1
v_gene: TRBV27
d_gene: NA
CDR3nt: TGTGCCAGCAGTTTATCGTGGACAGTGACTGAAGCTTTCTTT
CDR3aa: CASSLSWTVTEAFF

j_gene: TRBJ1-3
v_gene: TRBV2
d_gene: TRBD1
CDR3nt: TGTGCCAGCAGTGACTCAGGGGGCGTCGGAAACACCATATATTTT
CDR3aa: CASSDSGGVGNTIYF

j_gene: TRBJ2-2
v_gene: TRBV12-5
d_gene: NA
CDR3nt: TGTGCTAGTGGTTTGGGGGCAGACACCGGGGAGCTGTTTTTT
CDR3aa: CASGLGADTGELFF

j_gene: TRBJ2-2
v_gene: TRBV6-1
d_gene: TRBD1
CDR3nt: TGTGCCAGCAGTGAAATGGGACAGGGCACCGGGGAGCTGTTTTTT
CDR3aa: CASSEMGQGTGELFF

j_gene: TRBJ2-5
v_gene: TRBV7-2
d_gene: TRBD1
CDR3nt: TGTGCCAGCAGCTTTGGGACAGGGGGAGAGACCCAGTACTTC
CDR3aa: CASSFGTGGETQYF

j_gene: TRBJ2-7
v_gene: TRBV7-9
d_gene: TRBD1
CDR3nt: TGTGCCAGCAGCTGCACGGCAGGACCGGGACAGGGTGCCTACGAGCAGTACTTC
CDR3aa: CASSCTAGPGQGAYEQYF

j_gene: TRBJ2-7
v_gene: TRBV5-5
d_gene: NA
CDR3nt: TGTGCCAGCAGCTTGCAGGAATCCAAAATCTACGAGCAGTACTTC
CDR3aa: CASSLQESKIYEQYF

j_gene: TRBJ1-6
v_gene: TRBV4-2
d_gene: TRBD1
CDR3nt: TGTGCCAGCAGCCCTGGGACAGATAATTCACCCCTCCACTTT
CDR3aa: CASSPGTDNSPLHF

j_gene: TRBJ2-6
v_gene: TRBV30
d_gene: TRBD1
CDR3nt: TGTGCCTGGGGGACAGGGGGGGCCAACGTCCTGACTTTC
CDR3aa: CAWGTGGANVLTF

j_gene: TRBJ2-1
v_gene: TRBV6-1
d_gene: TRBD2
CDR3nt: TGTGCCAGCAGTGAAGGGCAGCGGGATTATAACAATGAGCAGTTCTTC
CDR3aa: CASSEGQRDYNNEQFF

j_gene: TRBJ2-1
v_gene: TRBV5-1
d_gene: NA
CDR3nt: TGCGCCAGCAGTGTCAGGGGGGCGAATGAGCAGTTCTTC
CDR3aa: CASSVRGANEQFF

j_gene: TRBJ2-2
v_gene: TRBV19
d_gene: TRBD2
CDR3nt: TGTGCCAGCAGTATAGATCAGCGGGGGACCGGGGAGCTGTTTTTT
CDR3aa: CASSIDQRGTGELFF

j_gene: TRBJ1-3
v_gene: TRBV10-3
d_gene: NA
CDR3nt: TGTGCCATCAGTGACCCGGGGTTCGGATCTGGAAACACCATATATTTT
CDR3aa: CAISDPGFGSGNTIYF

j_gene: TRBJ1-1
v_gene: TRBV6-1
d_gene: NA
CDR3nt: TGTGCCAGCAGTGACAGCTTGGGGATGGGAGTGAACACTGAAGCTTTCTTT
CDR3aa: CASSDSLGMGVNTEAFF

j_gene: TRBJ2-7
v_gene: TRBV7-3
d_gene: NA
CDR3nt: TGTGCCAGCAGCTTAACACCTGAGCAAGTAACCCCTGCGTACTTC
CDR3aa: CASSLTPEQVTPAYF

j_gene: TRBJ2-7
v_gene: TRBV5-8
d_gene: TRBD2
CDR3nt: TGTGCCAGCAACCCGAGCGGGAGCAACACCTACGAGCAGTACTTC
CDR3aa: CASNPSGSNTYEQYF

j_gene: TRBJ2-2
v_gene: TRBV9
d_gene: TRBD2
CDR3nt: TGTGCCAGCACTCGGCGGGGGGAAAGGGCCGGGGAGCTGTTTTTT
CDR3aa: CASTRRGERAGELFF

j_gene: TRBJ2-3
v_gene: TRBV5-1
d_gene: NA
CDR3nt: TGCGCCAGCAGCTTGAGTGGCGGGACTAGCACAGATACGCAGTATTTT
CDR3aa: CASSLSGGTSTDTQYF

j_gene: TRBJ2-7
v_gene: TRBV7-8
d_gene: NA
CDR3nt: TGTGCCAGCAGCTTTACGGCCAGGGACTACGAGCAGTACTTC
CDR3aa: CASSFTARDYEQYF

j_gene: TRBJ1-6
v_gene: TRBV5-1
d_gene: NA
CDR3nt: TGCGCCAGCAGCTTGGTTCAGGGGAGCTCCTATAATTCACCCCTCCACTTT
CDR3aa: CASSLVQGSSYNSPLHF

j_gene: TRBJ2-3
v_gene: TRBV5-1
d_gene: TRBD1
CDR3nt: TGCGCCAGCAGCGGAGACAGGGGGCAATCGCAGTATTTT
CDR3aa: CASSGDRGQSQYF

j_gene: TRBJ2-2
v_gene: TRBV7-9
d_gene: NA
CDR3nt: TGTGCCAGCAGCCCAGAGAACACCGGGGAGCTGTTTTTT
CDR3aa: CASSPENTGELFF

j_gene: TRBJ2-5
v_gene: TRBV10-1
d_gene: NA
CDR3nt: TGCGCCAGCAGCGAATTACTAGGTGCAGTGGAGACCCAGTACTTC
CDR3aa: CASSELLGAVETQYF

j_gene: TRBJ2-4
v_gene: TRBV10-1
d_gene: TRBD1
CDR3nt: TGCGCCAGCAGGAGGGACAGAAAAAACATTCAGTACTTC
CDR3aa: CASRRDRKNIQYF

j_gene: TRBJ1-2
v_gene: TRBV19
d_gene: NA
CDR3nt: TGTGCCAGTCACCGGCCGGCGGACTCTAACTATGGCTACACCTTC
CDR3aa: CASHRPADSNYGYTF

j_gene: TRBJ2-7
v_gene: TRBV15
d_gene: TRBD1
CDR3nt: TGTGCCACCAGTACAGGGGGCTACGAGCAGTACTTC
CDR3aa: CATSTGGYEQYF

j_gene: TRBJ2-2
v_gene: TRBV7-9
d_gene: TRBD2
CDR3nt: TGTGCCAGCAGCTCGACTAGCGGGAGGGCCTCCGGGGAGCTGTTTTTT
CDR3aa: CASSSTSGRASGELFF

j_gene: TRBJ2-4
v_gene: TRBV4-1
d_gene: TRBD2
CDR3nt: TGCGCCAGCAGCCAAGGACTAGCGGGAGGGCTAGCCAAAAACATTCAGTACTTC
CDR3aa: CASSQGLAGGLAKNIQYF

j_gene: TRBJ1-5
v_gene: TRBV27
d_gene: NA
CDR3nt: TGTGCCAGCAGTCCAGATGTCCTCAGCAATCAGCCCCAGCATTTT
CDR3aa: CASSPDVLSNQPQHF

j_gene: TRBJ2-5
v_gene: TRBV30
d_gene: NA
CDR3nt: TGTGCCTGGAGACAGACAGAGACCCAGTACTTC
CDR3aa: CAWRQTETQYF

j_gene: TRBJ2-1
v_gene: TRBV5-1
d_gene: TRBD1
CDR3nt: TGCGCCAGCAGCTACCGGGACAGGTCCGACAATGAGCAGTTCTTC
CDR3aa: CASSYRDRSDNEQFF

j_gene: TRBJ2-7
v_gene: TRBV7-9
d_gene: TRBD2
CDR3nt: TGTGCCAGCAGCGCCGGTGGGGGGGGTGTCTACGAGCAGTACTTC
CDR3aa: CASSAGGGGVYEQYF

j_gene: TRBJ1-2
v_gene: TRBV19
d_gene: TRBD1
CDR3nt: TGTGCCAGTAGTGACAGGGGGCGCGACTGGTATGGCTACACCTTC
CDR3aa: CASSDRGRDWYGYTF